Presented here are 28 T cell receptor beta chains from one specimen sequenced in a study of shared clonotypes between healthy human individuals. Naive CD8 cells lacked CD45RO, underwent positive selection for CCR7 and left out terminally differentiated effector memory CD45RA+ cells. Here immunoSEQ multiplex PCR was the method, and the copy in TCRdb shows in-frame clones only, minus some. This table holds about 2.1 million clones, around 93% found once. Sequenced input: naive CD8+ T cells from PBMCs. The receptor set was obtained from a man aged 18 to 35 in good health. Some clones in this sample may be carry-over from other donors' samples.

The CDR3 here is CASSQGLRRPDSYNEQFF. In DNA form, the CDR3 reads TGTGCCAGCAGCCAGGGTCTTCGGCGGCCCGACTCCTACAATGAGCAGTTCTTC. The chain uses TRBV11-2 and TRBJ2-1; possible D gene TRBD1, 5 bases. Germline lookup yields CDR1 SGHAT and CDR2 FQNNGV. V lost 5 bases to trimming and J lost 0 bases, with 20 bases between them. This CDR3 contains 18 residues.

CDR3 DNA sequence: TGTGCCACCAGCAGAGATCAGAGACTAGCCAATGAGCAGTTCTTC. Its translation is CATSRDQRLANEQFF. V is TRBV15 and J is TRBJ2-1; 7 nucleotides match TRBD2. Losses at the gene ends were 0 bases for V and 6 bases for J; bases not matched to a gene: 5. Germline V gives CDR1 LNHNV, CDR2 YYDKDF (reference sequence). This CDR3 comprises 15 residues.

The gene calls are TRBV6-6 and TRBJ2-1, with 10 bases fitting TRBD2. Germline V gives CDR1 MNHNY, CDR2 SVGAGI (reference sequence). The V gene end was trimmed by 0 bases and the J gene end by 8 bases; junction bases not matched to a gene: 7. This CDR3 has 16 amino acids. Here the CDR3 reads CASSYSSLAGVDEQFF. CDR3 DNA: TGTGCCAGCAGTTACTCGAGCCTAGCGGGAGTCGATGAGCAGTTCTTC.

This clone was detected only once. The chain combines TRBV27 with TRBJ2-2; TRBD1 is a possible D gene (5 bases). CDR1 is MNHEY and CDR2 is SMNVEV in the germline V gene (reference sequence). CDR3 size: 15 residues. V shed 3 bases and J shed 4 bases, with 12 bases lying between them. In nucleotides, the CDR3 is TGTGCCAGCAGTTTCCAGGGTGAGCGCACCGGGGAGCTGTTTTTT. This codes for CASSFQGERTGELFF.

The CDR3 sequence: CASSKKTGVDYGYTF. The CDR3 bases are TGTGCCAGCAGCAAAAAGACAGGGGTGGACTATGGCTACACCTTC. This sequence joins TRBV14 and TRBJ1-2; TRBD1 agrees at 8 bases. V dropped 5 bases and J dropped 3; count of bases not matched to a gene: 8. Looked up from germline, CDR1 is SGHDN and CDR2 is FVKESK. This CDR3 has 15 residues.

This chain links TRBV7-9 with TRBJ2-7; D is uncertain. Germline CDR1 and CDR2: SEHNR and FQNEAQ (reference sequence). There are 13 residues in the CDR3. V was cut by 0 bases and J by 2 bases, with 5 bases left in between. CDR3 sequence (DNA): TGTGCCAGCAGCTTAGCCCCACCCTACGAGCAGTACTTC. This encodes CASSLAPPYEQYF.

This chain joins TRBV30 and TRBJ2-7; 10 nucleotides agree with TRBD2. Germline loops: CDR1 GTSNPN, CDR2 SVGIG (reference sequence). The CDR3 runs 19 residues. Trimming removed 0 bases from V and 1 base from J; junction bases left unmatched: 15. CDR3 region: CAWSVFNLAGDTYSYEQYF. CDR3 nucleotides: TGTGCCTGGAGTGTATTTAACCTAGCGGGAGATACTTATTCCTACGAGCAGTACTTC.

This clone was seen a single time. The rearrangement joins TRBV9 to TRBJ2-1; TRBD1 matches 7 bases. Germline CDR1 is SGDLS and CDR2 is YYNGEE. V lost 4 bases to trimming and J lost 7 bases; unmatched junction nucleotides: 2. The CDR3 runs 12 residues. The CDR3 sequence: CASSQQGNEQFF. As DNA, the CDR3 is TGTGCCAGCAGCCAACAGGGGAATGAGCAGTTCTTC.

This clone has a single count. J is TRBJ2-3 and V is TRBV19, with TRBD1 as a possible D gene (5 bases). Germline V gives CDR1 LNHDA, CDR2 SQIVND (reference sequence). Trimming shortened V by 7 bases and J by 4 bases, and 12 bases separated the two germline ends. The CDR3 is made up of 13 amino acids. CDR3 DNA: TGTGCCAGTACCGTTGACAGTTCAGATACGCAGTATTTT. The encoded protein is CASTVDSSDTQYF.

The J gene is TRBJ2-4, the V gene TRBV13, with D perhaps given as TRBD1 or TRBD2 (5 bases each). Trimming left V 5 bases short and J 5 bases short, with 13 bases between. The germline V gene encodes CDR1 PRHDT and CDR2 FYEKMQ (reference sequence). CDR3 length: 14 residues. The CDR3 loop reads CASSRRDRQNIQYF. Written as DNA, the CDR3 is TGTGCCAGCAGCCGCCGGGACCGACAAAACATTCAGTACTTC.

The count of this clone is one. The CDR3, as DNA: TGTGCCAGCAGTGAAGGAGGAGGGTGGGACACTGAAGCTTTCTTT. The encoded protein is CASSEGGGWDTEAFF. This rearrangement joins TRBV6-1 to TRBJ1-1; D unresolved. V lost 1 base and J lost 3, with 12 bases in between. The germline V gene has CDR1 MNHNS and CDR2 SASEGT. CDR3 size: 15 residues.

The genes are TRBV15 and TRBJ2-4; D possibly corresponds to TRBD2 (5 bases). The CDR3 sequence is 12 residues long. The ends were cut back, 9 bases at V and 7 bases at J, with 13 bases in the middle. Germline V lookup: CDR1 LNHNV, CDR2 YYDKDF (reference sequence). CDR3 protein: CATKTGENIQYF. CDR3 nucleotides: TGTGCCACAAAAACCGGGGAGAACATTCAGTACTTC.

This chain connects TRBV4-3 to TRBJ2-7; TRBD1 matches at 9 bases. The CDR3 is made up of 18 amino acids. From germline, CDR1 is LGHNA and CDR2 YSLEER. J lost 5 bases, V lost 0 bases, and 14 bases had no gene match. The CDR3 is CASSQDIPRGQGFDEQYF. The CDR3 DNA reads TGCGCCAGCAGCCAAGATATCCCGCGAGGACAGGGGTTCGACGAGCAGTACTTC.

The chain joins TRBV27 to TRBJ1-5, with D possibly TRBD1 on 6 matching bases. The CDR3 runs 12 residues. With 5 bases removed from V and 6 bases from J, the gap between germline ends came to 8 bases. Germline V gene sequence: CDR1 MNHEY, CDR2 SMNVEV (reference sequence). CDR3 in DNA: TGTGCCAGCAGTACAGGGTCTCAGCCCCAGCATTTT. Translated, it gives CASSTGSQPQHF.

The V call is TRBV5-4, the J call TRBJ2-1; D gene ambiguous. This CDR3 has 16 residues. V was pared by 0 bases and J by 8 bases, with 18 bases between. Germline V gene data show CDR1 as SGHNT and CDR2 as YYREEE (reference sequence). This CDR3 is CASSLELEDPFDEQFF. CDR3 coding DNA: TGTGCCAGCAGCTTGGAGCTAGAGGACCCATTCGATGAGCAGTTCTTC. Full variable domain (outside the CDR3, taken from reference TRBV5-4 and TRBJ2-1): ETGVTQSPTHLIKTRGQQVTLRCSSQSGHNTVSWYQQALGQGPQFIFQYYREEENGRGNFPPRFSGLQFPNYSSELNVNALELDDSALYLCASSLELEDPFDEQFFGPGTRLTVL.

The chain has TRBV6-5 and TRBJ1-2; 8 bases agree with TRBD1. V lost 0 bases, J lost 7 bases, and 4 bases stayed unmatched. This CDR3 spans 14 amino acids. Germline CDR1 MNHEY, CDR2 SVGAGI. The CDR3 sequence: CASSYSTGGGGYTF. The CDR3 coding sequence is TGTGCCAGCAGTTACTCCACAGGGGGTGGTGGCTACACCTTC.

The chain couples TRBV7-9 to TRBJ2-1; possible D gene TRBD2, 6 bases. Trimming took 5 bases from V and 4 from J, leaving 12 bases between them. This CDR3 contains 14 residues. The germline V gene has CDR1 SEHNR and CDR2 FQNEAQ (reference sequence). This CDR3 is CASSTGLVYNEQFF. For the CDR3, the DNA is TGTGCCAGCAGCACGGGACTGGTATACAATGAGCAGTTCTTC.

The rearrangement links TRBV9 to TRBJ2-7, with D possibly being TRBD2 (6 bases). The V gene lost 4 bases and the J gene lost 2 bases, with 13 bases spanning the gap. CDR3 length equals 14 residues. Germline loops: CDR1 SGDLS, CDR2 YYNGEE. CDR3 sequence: CASSSSGEPYEQYF. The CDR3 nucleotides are TGTGCCAGCAGCTCATCGGGGGAGCCCTACGAGCAGTACTTC.

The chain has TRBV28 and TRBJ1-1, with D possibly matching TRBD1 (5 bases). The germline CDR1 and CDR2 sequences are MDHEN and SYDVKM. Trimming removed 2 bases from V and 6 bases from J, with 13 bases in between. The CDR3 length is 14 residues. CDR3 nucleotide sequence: TGTGCCAGCAGTTTAGTGGGGGGTGGCCCTGAAGCTTTCTTT. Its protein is CASSLVGGGPEAFF.

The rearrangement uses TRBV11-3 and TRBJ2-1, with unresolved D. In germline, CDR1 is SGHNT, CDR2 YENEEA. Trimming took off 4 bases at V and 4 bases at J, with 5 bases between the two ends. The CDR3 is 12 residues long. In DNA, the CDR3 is TGTGCCAGCAGCTCCGAGTACAATGAGCAGTTCTTC. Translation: CASSSEYNEQFF.

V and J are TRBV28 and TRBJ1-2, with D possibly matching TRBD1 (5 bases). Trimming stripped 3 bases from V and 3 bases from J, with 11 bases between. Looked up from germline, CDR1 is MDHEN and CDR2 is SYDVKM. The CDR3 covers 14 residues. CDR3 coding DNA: TGTGCCAGCAGTTTTGTGGGGGACCACTATGGCTACACCTTC. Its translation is CASSFVGDHYGYTF.

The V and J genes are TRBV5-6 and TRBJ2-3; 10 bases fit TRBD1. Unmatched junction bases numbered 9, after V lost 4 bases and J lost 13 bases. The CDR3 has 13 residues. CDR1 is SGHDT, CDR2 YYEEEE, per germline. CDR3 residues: CASSIRQGALEYF. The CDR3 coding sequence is TGTGCCAGCAGCATACGACAGGGGGCGCTTGAGTATTTT. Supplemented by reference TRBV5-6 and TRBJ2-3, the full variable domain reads DAGVTQSPTHLIKTRGQQVTLRCSPKSGHDTVSWYQQALGQGPQFIFQYYEEEERQRGNFPDRFSGHQFPNYSSELNVNALLLGDSALYLCASSIRQGALEYFGPGTRLTVL.

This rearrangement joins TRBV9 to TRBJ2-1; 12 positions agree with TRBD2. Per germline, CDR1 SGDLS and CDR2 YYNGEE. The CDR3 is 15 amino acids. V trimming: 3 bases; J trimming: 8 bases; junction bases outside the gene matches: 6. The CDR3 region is CASSASGRAKDEQFF. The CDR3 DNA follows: TGTGCCAGCAGCGCTAGCGGGAGGGCCAAGGATGAGCAGTTCTTC.

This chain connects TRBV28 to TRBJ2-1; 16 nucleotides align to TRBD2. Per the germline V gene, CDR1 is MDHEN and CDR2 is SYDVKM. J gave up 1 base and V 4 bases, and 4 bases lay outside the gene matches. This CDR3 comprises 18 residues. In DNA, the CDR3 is TGTGCCAGCAGTTGGGGACTAGCGGGAGGGGGATCCTACAATGAGCAGTTCTTC. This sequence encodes CASSWGLAGGGSYNEQFF.

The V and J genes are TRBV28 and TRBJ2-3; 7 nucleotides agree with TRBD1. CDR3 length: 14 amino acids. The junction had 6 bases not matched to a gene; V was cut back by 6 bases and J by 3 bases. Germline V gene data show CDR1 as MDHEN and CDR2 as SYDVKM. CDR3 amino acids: CASRLTGMTDTQYF. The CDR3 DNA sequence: TGTGCCAGCAGGTTGACAGGGATGACAGATACGCAGTATTTT.

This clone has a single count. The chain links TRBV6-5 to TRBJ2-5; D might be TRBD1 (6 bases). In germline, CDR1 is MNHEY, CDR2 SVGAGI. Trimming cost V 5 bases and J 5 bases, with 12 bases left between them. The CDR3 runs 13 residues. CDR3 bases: TGTGCCAGCAGTCCTACAGGGTCGGAGACCCAGTACTTC. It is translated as CASSPTGSETQYF.

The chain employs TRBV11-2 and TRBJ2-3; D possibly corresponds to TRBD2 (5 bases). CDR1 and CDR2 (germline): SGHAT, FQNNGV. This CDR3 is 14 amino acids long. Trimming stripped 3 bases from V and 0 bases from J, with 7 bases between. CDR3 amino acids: CASSFGISTDTQYF. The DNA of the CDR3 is TGTGCCAGCAGCTTCGGGATAAGCACAGATACGCAGTATTTT.

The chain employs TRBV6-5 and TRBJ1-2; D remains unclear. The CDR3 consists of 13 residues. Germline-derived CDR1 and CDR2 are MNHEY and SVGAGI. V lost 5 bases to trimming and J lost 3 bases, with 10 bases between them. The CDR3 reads CASSRSMDYGYTF. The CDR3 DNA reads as TGTGCCAGCAGTCGATCCATGGACTATGGCTACACCTTC.